A single sample is the source of the 18 T cell receptor beta chains below, sequenced in a study of T cells in Graves' hyperthyroidism and ophthalmopathy. Template material for amplifying TCR beta CDR3 regions consisted of RNA transcripts. The HTBI set primed first-round TCR CDR3 RT-PCR. TCRdb itself ran the multiplex PCR reads through MiXCR, one entry per CDR3 protein. Seen here are hundreds of thousands of distinct CDR3 sequences, roughly 19% observed once, and the top ten hold approximately 35%. The sequenced material came from blood. The receptors shown here come from a man aged 50-59 years with Graves' ophthalmopathy.

At least ten counts were recorded for this clonotype. The genes are TRBV2 and TRBJ1-1; the match to TRBD1 covers 8 bases. From germline, CDR1 is SNHLY and CDR2 FYNNEI. This CDR3 has 14 residues. V shed 6 bases and J 5 bases; nucleotides not matched to a gene: 8. CDR3 in amino acids: CASRGQGAGTEAFF. The CDR3 DNA follows: TGTGCCAGCAGGGGGCAGGGGGCAGGAACTGAAGCTTTCTTT.

This rearrangement joins TRBV9 to TRBJ2-7; D gene uncertain. V gave up 0 bases and J gave up 6 bases, with 10 bases separating them. From germline, CDR1 is SGDLS and CDR2 YYNGEE. This CDR3 region has 13 residues. The CDR3 bases are TGTGCCAGCAGCGTAGTCATGGGCTCCGAGCAGTACTTC. Residues: CASSVVMGSEQYF.

The J gene is TRBJ2-7, the V gene TRBV7-9; D is undetermined. V lost 2 bases and J lost 2, with 19 bases in between. The CDR3 extends over 17 amino acids. CDR1 and CDR2 (germline): SEHNR, FQNEAQ (reference sequence). This chain's CDR3 is CASSLSVIGEKTYEQYF. In nucleotides, the CDR3 is TGTGCCAGCAGCTTATCAGTCATAGGAGAAAAGACCTACGAGCAGTACTTC.

V usage is TRBV20-1 and J usage is TRBJ1-5; D remains ambiguous. The CDR3 is 12 residues long. Germline V gene data show CDR1 as DFQATT and CDR2 as SNEGSKA (reference sequence). Trimming took off 4 bases at V and 0 bases at J, with 4 bases between the two ends. In nucleotides, the CDR3 is TGCAGTGCTAAAGGTAGCAATCAGCCCCAGCATTTT. Protein: CSAKGSNQPQHF.

At least ten counts were recorded for this clonotype. The chain links TRBV20-1 to TRBJ2-7; TRBD2 might be the D (5 bases). The CDR3 is 12 residues long. Germline V gene sequence: CDR1 DFQATT, CDR2 SNEGSKA (reference sequence). The ends were cut back, 5 bases at V and 6 bases at J, with 14 bases in the middle. The CDR3 DNA reads TGCAGTGCTGCCACTAGTACGGGCGAGCAGTACTTC. It is translated as CSAATSTGEQYF.

This clonotype was seen repeatedly, ten times or more. This rearrangement joins TRBV20-1 to TRBJ2-1; 10 nucleotides line up with TRBD2. The CDR3 is 13 residues long. Germline lookup yields CDR1 DFQATT and CDR2 SNEGSKA (reference sequence). Germline trimming cut 3 bases from V and 8 bases from J; bases unmatched to any gene: 4. CDR3 DNA sequence: TGCAGTGCTAGTCTAGCGGGAGTCCATGAGCAGTTCTTC. The encoded protein is CSASLAGVHEQFF.

The chain has TRBV7-2 and TRBJ1-6; D is undetermined. V was trimmed by 1 base and J by 7 bases, leaving 11 bases between them. Germline CDR1 and CDR2: SGHTA and FQGNSA. CDR3 size: 15 residues. CDR3 nucleotides: TGTGCCAGCAGCTTAGGGCAGGTGGGGAATTCACCCCTCCACTTT. Translation gives CASSLGQVGNSPLHF.

V and J are TRBV30 and TRBJ2-1; weak D call: TRBD2 (5 bases). The CDR3 extends over 13 amino acids. Looked up from germline, CDR1 is GTSNPN and CDR2 is SVGIG (reference sequence). The germline V and J ends were trimmed by 4 bases and 10 bases, with 17 bases remaining between them. The CDR3: CAWIRVAQLEQFF. As DNA, the CDR3 is TGTGCCTGGATAAGGGTAGCGCAATTAGAGCAGTTCTTC.

This clonotype has ten or more counts. The V call is TRBV18, the J call TRBJ2-4, with D uncertain. Trimming took off 6 bases at V and 1 base at J, with 10 bases between the two ends. The CDR3 is made up of 14 amino acids. The germline V gene has CDR1 KGHSH and CDR2 LQKENI. The CDR3: CASSPGRAKNIQYF. The CDR3 DNA reads TGTGCCAGCTCCCCTGGCCGTGCCAAAAACATTCAGTACTTC.

The CDR3 protein is CATTPPGHRTSSGNTIYF. CDR3 in DNA: TGTGCCACTACGCCGCCGGGACATAGAACTTCCTCTGGAAACACCATATATTTT. The chain joins TRBV6-1 to TRBJ1-3, with a tentative D call TRBD1 (6 bases). V was clipped by 10 bases and J by 0 bases, with 25 bases between them. The CDR3 loop spans 18 amino acids. CDR1 is MNHNS, CDR2 SASEGT, per germline.

This clonotype came up many times. The chain couples TRBV7-3 to TRBJ2-1; D is unresolved. V lost 3 bases to trimming and J lost 9 bases, with 6 bases between them. The germline gives CDR1 SGHTA, CDR2 FQGTGA. The CDR3 runs to 11 residues. This CDR3 reads CASSFGSEQFF. The CDR3 DNA sequence: TGTGCCAGCAGCTTCGGATCTGAGCAGTTCTTC.

At least ten counts were recorded for this clonotype. This sequence joins TRBV2 and TRBJ2-7; D might be TRBD1 (6 bases). V dropped 4 bases and J dropped 3 bases, with 13 bases sitting between them. This CDR3 is 14 amino acids long. In germline, CDR1 is SNHLY, CDR2 FYNNEI. DNA for the CDR3: TGTGCCAGCAGTGGGGCCAGGGGCGGCTACGAGCAGTACTTC. This translates into CASSGARGGYEQYF.

This clonotype was found many times. The chain has TRBV5-1 and TRBJ2-3; D may match TRBD1 or TRBD2 (5 bases each). This CDR3 is 16 amino acids long. V was clipped by 0 bases and J by 0 bases, with 11 bases between them. Germline lookup yields CDR1 SGHRS and CDR2 YFSETQ. The CDR3 sequence is CASSLETWGSTDTQYF. The CDR3 DNA reads as TGCGCCAGCAGCTTGGAAACGTGGGGGAGCACAGATACGCAGTATTTT.

This clonotype came up many times. The rearrangement joins TRBV30 to TRBJ2-3; TRBD2 matches 13 bases. The CDR3 has 17 residues. Trimming at V came to 4 bases and at J to 3 bases, leaving 10 bases not matched to a gene. Germline-derived CDR1 and CDR2 are GTSNPN and SVGIG (reference sequence). CDR3 in amino acids: CAWTRGLAGRRTDTQYF. In DNA, the CDR3 is TGTGCCTGGACCCGGGGACTAGCGGGACGGAGGACAGATACGCAGTATTTT. Full variable domain (outside the CDR3, taken from reference TRBV30 and TRBJ2-3): SQTIHQWPATLVQPVGSPLSLECTVEGTSNPNLYWYRQAAGRGLQLLFYSVGIGQISSEVPQNLSASRPQDRQFILSSKKLLLSDSGFYLCAWTRGLAGRRTDTQYFGPGTRLTVL.

The chain combines TRBV28 with TRBJ2-1; 11 nucleotides match TRBD2. This CDR3 region has 14 residues. The J segment lost 9 bases and the V segment lost 6 bases, leaving 7 bases of the junction unmatched. The germline CDR1 and CDR2 sequences are MDHEN and SYDVKM. The CDR3 DNA sequence: TGTGCCAGCAGCCTACTAGCGGGGGTTTTTGAGCAGTTCTTC. It codes for CASSLLAGVFEQFF. Complete variable domain (other parts from reference TRBV28 and TRBJ2-1): DVKVTQSSRYLVKRTGEKVFLECVQDMDHENMFWYRQDPGLGLRLIYFSYDVKMKEKGDIPEGYSVSREKKERFSLILESASTNQTSMYLCASSLLAGVFEQFFGPGTRLTVL.

Ten or more counts support this clonotype. This chain connects TRBV11-2 to TRBJ2-5, with D unresolved. The CDR3 contains 13 residues. CDR1 and CDR2 (germline): SGHAT, FQNNGV. The V and J ends lost 5 bases and 5 bases respectively, with 12 bases between them. The CDR3 loop reads CASSPHVGETQYF. CDR3 nucleotides: TGTGCCAGCAGCCCGCATGTAGGGGAGACCCAGTACTTC. The variable domain in full, completed from reference TRBV11-2 and TRBJ2-5, reads EAGVAQSPRYKIIEKRQSVAFWCNPISGHATLYWYQQILGQGPKLLIQFQNNGVVDDSQLPKDRFSAERLKGVDSTLKIQPAKLEDSAVYLCASSPHVGETQYFGPGTRLLVL.

This clonotype was observed at least ten times. The gene calls are TRBV6-1 and TRBJ1-1; possible D gene TRBD1, 6 bases. This CDR3 region has 14 residues. CDR1 MNHNS and CDR2 SASEGT come from the germline V gene. The V end was cut by 5 bases, the J end by 1 base, with 11 bases between. The CDR3 DNA reads as TGTGCCAGCAGTTACAGGGATCCGAACACTGAAGCTTTCTTT. Translating gives CASSYRDPNTEAFF.

Regarding this clonotype: Possible read error: a much larger clone is one base away. This chain links TRBV24-1 with TRBJ1-5; tentative D call: TRBD1 (5 bases). Trimming stripped 5 bases from V and 1 base from J, with 14 bases between. CDR3 size: 16 residues. CDR1 and CDR2 from the germline V gene are KGHDR and SFDVKD. The CDR3 DNA reads TGTGCCACCAGTGTTCCTCGATCAGGGAGCAATCAGCCCCAGCATTTT. It specifies CATSVPRSGSNQPQHF.